Listed here are 32 T cell receptor beta chains from one sample, sequenced in a study of monozygotic twins with inflammatory bowel disease. With the 5' RACE reads reprocessed, TCRdb shows one record per CDR3 protein and no DNA. The clone table shows around 190,000 distinct CDR3 sequences, with the ten largest holding less than 2%. The sequencing input was blood. All receptors derive from a human donor with ulcerative colitis or Crohn's disease, or a healthy co-twin of an affected twin (not recorded which).

The V and J genes are TRBV7-8 and TRBJ1-4. CDR3 length: 14 amino acids. Germline V gene lookup returns CDR1 SGHVS and CDR2 FQNEAQ. The CDR3 here is CASSLGLVNEKLFF.

The chain joins TRBV5-1 to TRBJ1-1. CDR3 length: 14 residues. Germline V gene lookup returns CDR1 SGHRS and CDR2 YFSETQ. The CDR3 spells CASSLDGGPTEAFF.

The chain carries TRBV20-1 and TRBJ2-3; there is no DNA to check the TCRdb D call of TRBD1. The CDR3 is made up of 11 amino acids. Germline CDR1 reads DFQATT; CDR2 reads SNEGSKA (reference sequence). CDR3 sequence: CSASRGDTQYF.

V is TRBV11-2 and J is TRBJ2-7; TCRdb outputs TRBD1, but without DNA this stays unchecked. The CDR3 is made up of 15 amino acids. Germline CDR1 is SGHAT and CDR2 is FQNNGV. The CDR3 loop is CASSHGQGGSYEQYF. The entire variable domain, with the rest obtained from reference TRBV11-2 and TRBJ2-7, is as follows: EAGVAQSPRYKIIEKRQSVAFWCNPISGHATLYWYQQILGQGPKLLIQFQNNGVVDDSQLPKDRFSAERLKGVDSTLKIQPAKLEDSAVYLCASSHGQGGSYEQYFGPGTRLTVT.

The CDR3 spells CASSEGYMYSPLHF. This chain joins TRBV7-3 and TRBJ1-6. This CDR3 has 14 residues. The germline gives CDR1 SGHTA, CDR2 FQGTGA.

The rearrangement uses TRBV10-3 and TRBJ1-6; the D call of TRBD1 rests on TCRdb alone, since no DNA is present to check it. The CDR3 runs 16 residues. Germline V CDR1 and CDR2: ENHRY, SYGVKD. CDR3 region: CAISESGGLNNSPLHF.

The rearrangement links TRBV18 to TRBJ2-5. CDR1 and CDR2 (germline): KGHSH, LQKENI. This CDR3 is built from 12 residues. The CDR3 region is CASSTKMETQYF.

The chain uses TRBV5-1 and TRBJ2-5; TCRdb returns TRBD2, unconfirmable since there is no DNA. The CDR3 loop spans 14 amino acids. Germline CDR1 and CDR2: SGHRS and YFSETQ. This CDR3 is CASSFGRDLGTQYF.

The gene calls are TRBV5-1 and TRBJ2-2; TCRdb's D gene call, TRBD1, goes unchecked for lack of DNA. The CDR3 runs to 15 residues. In germline, CDR1 is SGHRS, CDR2 YFSETQ. CDR3 protein: CASSVQGAGTGELFF.

The V and J genes are TRBV5-6 and TRBJ2-5; TCRdb's D gene call, TRBD1, goes unchecked for lack of DNA. Germline CDR1 and CDR2: SGHDT and YYEEEE. The CDR3 contains 15 residues. Here the CDR3 reads CASSPGQGAAETQYF.

This chain connects TRBV19 to TRBJ2-1; no DNA is available, so the TRBD2 call from TCRdb remains unchecked. Germline CDR1 and CDR2: LNHDA and SQIVND (reference sequence). The CDR3 length is 15 residues. The CDR3 sequence is CASSVPGTRYNEQFF. The variable domain in full, with the rest retrieved from reference TRBV19 and TRBJ2-1, is DGGITQSPKYLFRKEGQNVTLSCEQNLNHDAMYWYRQDPGQGLRLIYYSQIVNDFQKGDIAEGYSVSREKKESFPLTVTSAQKNPTAFYLCASSVPGTRYNEQFFGPGTRLTVL.

The J gene is TRBJ2-3, the V gene TRBV7-9; TCRdb designates TRBD1, a call that cannot be tested without DNA. This CDR3 is built from 15 residues. Germline-derived CDR1 and CDR2 are SEHNR and FQNEAQ (reference sequence). CDR3 amino acids: CASSLASNGGDTQYF.

The chain is built from TRBV4-1 and TRBJ2-7; TCRdb outputs TRBD1, but without DNA this stays unchecked. The germline gives CDR1 MGHRA, CDR2 YSYEKL. The length of the CDR3 is 14 residues. The CDR3 reads CASSQGQGEDEQYF.

This chain connects TRBV7-9 to TRBJ1-3. Germline values: CDR1 SEHNR, CDR2 FQNEAQ (reference sequence). This CDR3 region has 14 residues. CDR3 protein: CASSLLAAGNTIYF.

The chain has TRBV10-3 and TRBJ1-5; TCRdb reports TRBD1, a call that lacks DNA to check it against. The CDR3 extends over 17 amino acids. From germline, CDR1 is ENHRY and CDR2 SYGVKD. Here the CDR3 reads CAISDRGQGRGNQPQHF.

This rearrangement joins TRBV20-1 to TRBJ2-3; the D call from TCRdb, TRBD1, cannot be confirmed without DNA. CDR1 DFQATT and CDR2 SNEGSKA come from the germline V gene (reference sequence). The CDR3 is 16 amino acids. The CDR3 loop is CSAIDPRQGVTDTQYF.

J is TRBJ2-7 and V is TRBV5-8; the TRBD2 assignment by TCRdb is unverifiable without DNA. The CDR3 covers 15 residues. Germline CDR1 and CDR2: SGHTS and YDEGEE. CDR3 region: CASSLALVRVSEQYF.

V usage is TRBV6-1 and J usage is TRBJ2-3; the D gene TCRdb calls, TRBD1, cannot be checked with no DNA. CDR3 length equals 16 residues. Germline V gene lookup returns CDR1 MNHNS and CDR2 SASEGT. This CDR3 reads CASSESPVEKTDTQYF.

The chain has TRBV29-1 and TRBJ1-5. The CDR3 contains 13 residues. CDR1 is SQVTM and CDR2 is ANQGSEA in the germline V gene. The CDR3 loop is CSVGPSGSGPQHF.

This chain joins TRBV20-1 and TRBJ1-5; absent DNA, TCRdb's TRBD1 call cannot be checked. The germline gives CDR1 DFQATT, CDR2 SNEGSKA (reference sequence). This CDR3 has 13 amino acids. The CDR3 loop is CSVRTGARQPQHF.

The V and J genes are TRBV5-1 and TRBJ1-4. The germline gives CDR1 SGHRS, CDR2 YFSETQ. The CDR3 consists of 14 residues. CDR3 region: CASSLTAGGEKLFF.

The J gene is TRBJ2-1, the V gene TRBV18; TCRdb selects TRBD1, and the lack of DNA leaves this call unchecked. The germline V gene has CDR1 KGHSH and CDR2 LQKENI. CDR3 length: 17 amino acids. The CDR3 here is CASSLPAAASSYNEQFF.

The rearrangement links TRBV5-6 to TRBJ2-2. Germline-derived CDR1 and CDR2 are SGHDT and YYEEEE. The CDR3 consists of 14 residues. Here the CDR3 reads CASSLAGSSGELFF. Full variable domain (remainder filled in from reference TRBV5-6 and TRBJ2-2): DAGVTQSPTHLIKTRGQQVTLRCSPKSGHDTVSWYQQALGQGPQFIFQYYEEEERQRGNFPDRFSGHQFPNYSSELNVNALLLGDSALYLCASSLAGSSGELFFGEGSRLTVL.

This chain links TRBV7-2 with TRBJ2-7; TCRdb's D gene call, TRBD2, goes unchecked for lack of DNA. From germline, CDR1 is SGHTA and CDR2 FQGNSA. CDR3 length: 15 residues. The CDR3 reads CASSEMTSAGEEQYF.

CDR3: CASSQGSGQLNQPQHF. The chain combines TRBV4-2 with TRBJ1-5; the TCRdb D gene call, TRBD1, has no DNA to confirm it. The CDR3 has 16 amino acids. CDR1 and CDR2 from the germline V gene are LGHNA and YNFKEQ.

This chain connects TRBV7-2 to TRBJ2-3. CDR3 length equals 13 residues. CDR1 SGHTA and CDR2 FQGNSA come from the germline V gene. The CDR3 sequence: CASSFSFSDTQYF.

The J gene is TRBJ1-4, the V gene TRBV7-2. Germline loops: CDR1 SGHTA, CDR2 FQGNSA. This CDR3 spans 16 amino acids. This CDR3 is CASSLAPGRVDEKLFF.

The J gene is TRBJ2-2, the V gene TRBV5-1. This CDR3 has 14 residues. Germline values: CDR1 SGHRS, CDR2 YFSETQ. The CDR3 protein is CASSLAQSTGELFF.

The J gene is TRBJ1-1, the V gene TRBV5-5; absent DNA, TCRdb's TRBD1 call cannot be checked. Germline V gene lookup returns CDR1 SGHKS and CDR2 YYEKEE (reference sequence). The CDR3 totals 15 residues. Here the CDR3 reads CASSLTGTRNTEAFF.

The rearrangement joins TRBV19 to TRBJ2-7; TCRdb's D call, TRBD1, is unchecked because there is no DNA. Germline V gene sequence: CDR1 LNHDA, CDR2 SQIVND (reference sequence). The CDR3 is 15 amino acids. The CDR3 protein is CASSIYQGRGYEQYF.

The chain employs TRBV6-1 and TRBJ2-2; the TRBD1 assignment by TCRdb is unverifiable without DNA. This CDR3 region has 16 residues. Germline V gene lookup returns CDR1 MNHNS and CDR2 SASEGT. The CDR3 region is CASSRSMWGAAGELFF.

This sequence joins TRBV4-1 and TRBJ1-6. The CDR3 runs to 15 residues. The germline CDR1 and CDR2 sequences are MGHRA and YSYEKL. Here the CDR3 reads CASSPRHGNNSPLHF.